Following are 29 T cell receptor beta chains from one sample sequenced in a study of T-cell reconstitution after alpha-beta-depleted transplantation in children (dated by TCRdb to about 2016). This sample's treatment or condition label indicates: allogeneic hematopoietic cell transplantation with graft depleted of TCRalphabeta T cells and CD19 B cells. The library came from PCR. The sample was run on an Illumina HiSeq 2500. To normalize quantification of the TCRbeta repertoire, the TCR libraries were built with molecular barcoding that relied on unique molecular identifiers. TCRdb ran its own pipeline on the public reads, namely fastp trimming at Q25 and MiXCR clone calling, and kept in-frame beta chains. For every CDR3 protein sequence, its rows merge into one entry that carries the most common genes and DNA. Present in this sample are 200,000 to 250,000 distinct CDR3 sequences, 11% of which were seen just once. Together, the top ten hold under 30% of the sample.

This material consisted of PBMCs, taken before TCRalphabeta/CD19-depleted stem cell transplant. The receptor source for this set is a child less than two years old with acute myeloid leukemia, due to receive a stem cell transplant.

In its sample, this clonotype was seen many times. The rearrangement joins TRBV20-1 to TRBJ2-3, with D unclear. The CDR3 is 12 residues long. CDR1 is DFQATT and CDR2 is SNEGSKA in the germline V gene (reference sequence). The V and J ends lost 5 bases and 6 bases respectively, with 12 bases between them. CDR3 DNA: TGCAGTGCTTCCAACCCCCGGGATACGCAGTATTTT. This codes for CSASNPRDTQYF.

The table lists this clonotype with many counts. The rearrangement uses TRBV7-8 and TRBJ2-1; D may be TRBD1 or TRBD2 (5 bases each). Trimming removed 3 bases from V and 15 bases from J, with 18 bases in between. Germline CDR1 is SGHVS and CDR2 is FQNEAQ. CDR3 length: 13 residues. CDR3 in DNA: TGTGCCAGCAGCTTGGGACCAAGCTGGACCCCGTTCTTC. Residues: CASSLGPSWTPFF.

This clonotype was seen repeatedly, ten times or more. The chain uses TRBV7-9 and TRBJ2-7, with D possibly being TRBD1 (6 bases). CDR1 is SEHNR, CDR2 FQNEAQ, per germline (reference sequence). The length of the CDR3 is 12 residues. Trimming stripped 3 bases from V and 7 bases from J, with 10 bases between. The CDR3 sequence: CASSFTGREQYF. In nucleotides, the CDR3 is TGTGCCAGCAGCTTTACAGGGCGGGAGCAGTACTTC.

This clonotype was seen only a few times. The chain combines TRBV7-8 with TRBJ1-6; tentative D call: TRBD1 (6 bases). The length of the CDR3 is 16 residues. Germline V CDR1 and CDR2: SGHVS, FQNEAQ. V lost 0 bases, J lost 4 bases, and 10 bases lay in between. The CDR3 is CASSLAGARYNSPLHF. The CDR3 nucleotides are TGTGCCAGCAGCTTAGCGGGGGCGAGATATAATTCACCCCTCCACTTT.

The table lists this clonotype with many counts. V and J are TRBV6-1 and TRBJ2-7, with a weak D call TRBD1 (6 bases). This CDR3 is built from 13 residues. V was trimmed by 3 bases and J by 3 bases, leaving 9 bases between them. Germline loops: CDR1 MNHNS, CDR2 SASEGT. For the CDR3, the DNA is TGTGCCAGCAGTGACGGACAGATCTACGAGCAGTACTTC. It yields the protein CASSDGQIYEQYF.

V is TRBV7-3 and J is TRBJ2-2; D not certain. Germline CDR1 reads SGHTA; CDR2 reads FQGTGA. The V end lost 5 bases, the J end lost 3 bases, and 13 bases lay between the germline ends. CDR3 length: 15 amino acids. Here the CDR3 DNA reads TGTGCCAGCAGCACCCAGTATGGGTACACCGGGGAGCTGTTTTTT. It codes for CASSTQYGYTGELFF.

The table lists this clonotype with a few counts. The chain couples TRBV28 to TRBJ2-7, with 8 bases aligning to TRBD1. CDR1 is MDHEN, CDR2 SYDVKM, per germline. The CDR3 contains 14 residues. Trimming took 3 bases from V and 3 from J; bases not matched to a gene: 4. The CDR3 spells CASSFRQGIYEQYF. CDR3 in DNA: TGTGCCAGCAGTTTCCGACAGGGGATCTACGAGCAGTACTTC.

Ten or more counts support this clonotype. The rearrangement uses TRBV20-1 and TRBJ2-5; D is ambiguous. Germline CDR1 DFQATT, CDR2 SNEGSKA (reference sequence). This CDR3 is built from 12 residues. Trimming cost V 1 base and J 5 bases, with 8 bases left between them. The CDR3 here is CSARAREETQYF. Written as DNA, the CDR3 is TGCAGTGCTAGAGCGAGAGAGGAGACCCAGTACTTC.

This clonotype was observed at least ten times. The rearrangement joins TRBV28 to TRBJ2-2; 7 bases agree with TRBD2. Trimming took 6 bases from V and 6 from J; bases not matched to a gene: 13. Germline V gene data show CDR1 as MDHEN and CDR2 as SYDVKM. The CDR3 is made up of 16 amino acids. CDR3 in DNA: TGTGCCAGCAGCTGGGGCGAGACTAGCAGCGCCGGGGAGCTGTTTTTT. As protein: CASSWGETSSAGELFF.

This clonotype was observed at least ten times. The V call is TRBV28, the J call TRBJ2-1; D gene unclear. The CDR3 has 14 residues. In germline, CDR1 is MDHEN, CDR2 SYDVKM. Trimming stripped 4 bases from V and 3 bases from J, with 10 bases between. The CDR3 DNA is TGTGCCAGCAGTTCCCGGGCCTTCTACAATGAGCAGTTCTTC. It codes for CASSSRAFYNEQFF.

There are many counts of this clonotype. V gene TRBV12-3 or TRBV12-4 combines with J gene TRBJ1-5; a possible D gene is TRBD1 (6 bases). The ends were cut back, 6 bases at V and 1 base at J, with 10 bases in the middle. The CDR3 totals 14 residues. Here the CDR3 reads CASSFGTSNQPQHF. CDR3 nucleotides: TGTGCCAGCAGCTTCGGGACAAGCAATCAGCCCCAGCATTTT.

This clonotype was counted ten times or more. The rearrangement links TRBV7-9 to TRBJ1-3; TRBD1 agrees at 9 bases. This CDR3 comprises 18 residues. CDR1 is SEHNR and CDR2 is FQNEAQ in the germline V gene (reference sequence). Trimming removed 3 bases from V and 0 bases from J; junction bases left unmatched: 9. The CDR3 region is CASSFRTGAGFSGNTIYF. Here the CDR3 DNA reads TGTGCCAGCAGCTTTAGGACAGGGGCTGGGTTCTCTGGAAACACCATATATTTT. Full variable domain (remainder filled in from reference TRBV7-9 and TRBJ1-3): DTGVSQNPRHKITKRGQNVTFRCDPISEHNRLYWYRQTLGQGPEFLTYFQNEAQLEKSRLLSDRFSAERPKGSFSTLEIQRTEQGDSAMYLCASSFRTGAGFSGNTIYFGEGSWLTVV.

This clonotype was detected ten times or more. The rearrangement joins TRBV20-1 to TRBJ2-7; D might be TRBD1 (5 bases). Per the germline V gene, CDR1 is DFQATT and CDR2 is SNEGSKA (reference sequence). With 3 bases removed from V and 6 bases from J, the gap between germline ends came to 15 bases. The CDR3 runs to 13 residues. CDR3 amino acids: CSASDMTVSEQYF. The CDR3 region has the DNA TGCAGTGCTAGCGACATGACAGTCTCCGAGCAGTACTTC.

This clonotype was seen repeatedly, ten times or more. The chain has TRBV12-3 or TRBV12-4 and TRBJ2-7; 11 bases are shared with TRBD2. The CDR3 has 15 amino acids. With V trimmed by 5 bases and J by 2 bases, 5 bases remained unmatched. DNA for the CDR3: TGTGCCAGCAGTCCCTTAGCGGGAGGGCCCTACGAGCAGTACTTC. Its translation is CASSPLAGGPYEQYF.

This clonotype has ten or more counts. The V call is TRBV5-6, the J call TRBJ1-1, with a tentative D call TRBD1 (5 bases). Germline V gene sequence: CDR1 SGHDT, CDR2 YYEEEE. CDR3 length: 12 amino acids. V lost 2 bases to trimming and J lost 6 bases, with 8 bases between them. The CDR3 DNA sequence: TGTGCCAGCAGCTTCAGGGCGGCTGAAGCTTTCTTT. It is translated as CASSFRAAEAFF. Supplemented by reference TRBV5-6 and TRBJ1-1, the full variable domain reads DAGVTQSPTHLIKTRGQQVTLRCSPKSGHDTVSWYQQALGQGPQFIFQYYEEEERQRGNFPDRFSGHQFPNYSSELNVNALLLGDSALYLCASSFRAAEAFFGQGTRLTVV.

This clonotype was seen many times. This CDR3 is CSAREGGPQETQYF. CDR3 nucleotides: TGCAGTGCTAGAGAAGGAGGCCCCCAAGAGACCCAGTACTTC. This chain joins TRBV20-1 and TRBJ2-5, with D maybe TRBD2 (5 bases). Germline V CDR1 and CDR2: DFQATT, SNEGSKA (reference sequence). The CDR3 is made up of 14 amino acids. The V and J ends lost 0 bases and 1 base respectively, with 9 bases between them.

Ten or more counts support this clonotype. The gene calls are TRBV14 and TRBJ1-3; 8 bases are shared with TRBD1. Germline V lookup: CDR1 SGHDN, CDR2 FVKESK. V shed 4 bases and J 2 bases; nucleotides not matched to a gene: 16. The CDR3 consists of 19 residues. Here the CDR3 reads CASSRRRSSGGRPGNTIYF. The CDR3 DNA reads TGTGCCAGCAGCCGCCGACGATCATCAGGGGGCCGCCCTGGAAACACCATATATTTT.

This clonotype was counted many times. V and J are TRBV3-1 and TRBJ2-5; 11 positions agree with TRBD2. In germline, CDR1 is LGHDT, CDR2 YNNKEL (reference sequence). The V gene end was trimmed by 2 bases and the J gene end by 1 base; junction bases not matched to a gene: 0. The CDR3 extends over 15 amino acids. For the CDR3, the DNA is TGTGCCAGCAGCCAACTAGCGGGGGGCCAAGAGACCCAGTACTTC. Translation gives CASSQLAGGQETQYF.

This clonotype was counted many times. The V gene is TRBV18, the J gene TRBJ2-7; 8 bases agree with TRBD1. In germline, CDR1 is KGHSH, CDR2 LQKENI. V shed 0 bases and J 7 bases; nucleotides not matched to a gene: 11. The CDR3 covers 16 residues. The chain's CDR3 is CASSPPVQGGLGEQYF. The CDR3, as DNA: TGTGCCAGCTCACCACCGGTACAGGGGGGTTTAGGAGAGCAGTACTTC.

This clonotype was recorded many times. J is TRBJ2-2 and V is TRBV5-4; 14 bases align to TRBD2. The germline V gene encodes CDR1 SGHNT and CDR2 YYREEE (reference sequence). CDR3 size: 16 residues. Trimming at V came to 1 base and at J to 6 bases, leaving 2 bases not matched to a gene. CDR3 region: CASSLPGLAGAGELFF. As DNA, the CDR3 is TGTGCCAGCAGCTTGCCGGGACTAGCGGGAGCCGGGGAGCTGTTTTTT. Filled out from reference TRBV5-4 and TRBJ2-2, the complete variable domain reads ETGVTQSPTHLIKTRGQQVTLRCSSQSGHNTVSWYQQALGQGPQFIFQYYREEENGRGNFPPRFSGLQFPNYSSELNVNALELDDSALYLCASSLPGLAGAGELFFGEGSRLTVL.

This clonotype was found many times. CDR3 loop: CATSGWQGAFYGYTF. The CDR3 region has the DNA TGTGCCACCAGTGGTTGGCAGGGGGCATTTTATGGCTACACCTTC. The chain joins TRBV24-1 to TRBJ1-2; 8 positions agree with TRBD1. The CDR3 covers 15 residues. CDR1 and CDR2 from the germline V gene are KGHDR and SFDVKD. After removal of 5 bases from V and 5 bases from J, the junction contained 9 bases not matched to a gene.

This clonotype was seen at least ten times. This chain joins TRBV4-1 and TRBJ2-2; 7 positions agree with TRBD1. The CDR3 is 19 residues long. V was clipped by 1 base and J by 3 bases; unmatched bases: 14. Germline V gene sequence: CDR1 MGHRA, CDR2 YSYEKL. The CDR3 reads CASSQVRGPVGRHTGELFF. CDR3 DNA sequence: TGCGCCAGCAGCCAAGTAAGGGGGCCAGTCGGGCGTCACACCGGGGAGCTGTTTTTT.

This clonotype was counted at least ten times. The V and J genes are TRBV7-9 and TRBJ2-7; D may correspond to TRBD1 or TRBD2 (5 bases each). This CDR3 region has 13 residues. The germline V gene encodes CDR1 SEHNR and CDR2 FQNEAQ (reference sequence). Trimming left V 3 bases short and J 9 bases short, with 15 bases between. The CDR3 spells CASSLGVWARQYF. CDR3 nucleotides: TGTGCCAGCAGCTTGGGGGTTTGGGCCCGGCAGTACTTC.

Notes on this clonotype: A much larger clone lies a single base off, so this may be a read error. V gene TRBV20-1 combines with J gene TRBJ2-1, with 8 bases matching TRBD1. CDR3 length: 16 residues. From germline, CDR1 is DFQATT and CDR2 SNEGSKA (reference sequence). DNA for the CDR3: TGCTGTGCTAGAGATACCGGACAGGGCTCCTACAATGAGCAGTTCTTC. Its protein is CCARDTGQGSYNEQFF.

In this sample, this clonotype turned up a few times. The chain has TRBV6-2 or TRBV6-3 and TRBJ1-2; a weak D match, TRBD1 (5 bases). The V end was cut by 7 bases, the J end by 2 bases, with 14 bases between. Per the germline V gene, CDR1 is MNHEY and CDR2 is SVGEGT. The CDR3 loop spans 14 amino acids. The CDR3 DNA reads TGTGCCAGCACCCGGTGGGACGGCAACTATGGCTACACCTTC. This gives the protein CASTRWDGNYGYTF.

At least ten counts were recorded for this clonotype. This rearrangement joins TRBV5-1 to TRBJ1-1; a weak D match, TRBD1 (5 bases). This CDR3 has 14 amino acids. From germline, CDR1 is SGHRS and CDR2 YFSETQ. With 0 bases removed from V and 7 bases from J, the gap between germline ends came to 13 bases. The CDR3: CASSLEGPSLEAFF. Written as DNA, the CDR3 is TGCGCCAGCAGCTTGGAGGGACCGAGTCTTGAAGCTTTCTTT.

This clonotype was detected many times. The chain combines TRBV7-2 with TRBJ2-1, with TRBD2 matching 7 bases. There are 12 residues in the CDR3. CDR1 SGHTA and CDR2 FQGNSA come from the germline V gene. With V trimmed by 3 bases and J by 14 bases, 7 bases remained unmatched. CDR3 nucleotides: TGTGCCAGCAGCTTGGAGGTGGGAGGGGAGTTCTTC. Its translation: CASSLEVGGEFF.

This clonotype was counted ten times or more. The V call is TRBV11-3, the J call TRBJ2-3; D is undetermined. V lost 5 bases and J lost 0, with 9 bases in between. The CDR3 consists of 14 residues. Looked up from germline, CDR1 is SGHNT and CDR2 is YENEEA. CDR3 bases: TGTGCCAGCAGCCTCTTTAGTAGCACAGATACGCAGTATTTT. Translating gives CASSLFSSTDTQYF. The full variable domain, completed using reference TRBV11-3 and TRBJ2-3, is EAGVVQSPRYKIIEKKQPVAFWCNPISGHNTLYWYLQNLGQGPELLIRYENEEAVDDSQLPKDRFSAERLKGVDSTLKIQPAELGDSAVYLCASSLFSSTDTQYFGPGTRLTVL.

The chain has TRBV10-3 and TRBJ1-2, with D unclear. Trimming took 6 bases from V and 4 from J, leaving 18 bases between them. Germline-derived CDR1 and CDR2 are ENHRY and SYGVKD. The CDR3 has 15 residues. CDR3 coding DNA: TGTGCCATCAGGGAACCTGAAACTGCTACCTATGGCTACACCTTC. As protein: CAIREPETATYGYTF.